A single sample is the source of the 8 T cell receptor beta chains below, sequenced in a study of CD8 T cells in ankylosing spondylitis. The study, taken as a whole, reports: Typical of ankylosing spondylitis blood, it appeared, was a TCR beta motif of eight highly homologous variants.

These receptors have no known antigen. MiXCR, run by TCRdb on the 5' RACE reads, gives a single entry per CDR3 protein. The sample has more than 650,000 distinct CDR3 sequences; roughly 12% are singletons. Material for sequencing was blood, either unsorted or a sorted T cell fraction (not recorded which). Receptors were obtained from a male donor with ankylosing spondylitis.

The table lists this clonotype with a few counts. The V gene is TRBV2, the J gene TRBJ2-1, with 8 nucleotides matching TRBD2. Trimming took 5 bases from V and 10 from J; bases not matched to a gene: 13. From germline, CDR1 is SNHLY and CDR2 FYNNEI. The CDR3 has 15 residues. CDR3: CASSLAGRPQTEQFF. In nucleotides, the CDR3 is TGTGCCAGCAGTTTAGCGGGGCGGCCCCAAACAGAGCAGTTCTTC.

This rearrangement joins TRBV20-1 to TRBJ1-5; no reliable D call. V was shortened by 2 bases and J by 0 bases, with 8 bases between the two germline ends. The germline V gene has CDR1 DFQATT and CDR2 SNEGSKA (reference sequence). The CDR3 contains 14 residues. CDR3 sequence: CSARFGSSNQPQHF. CDR3 DNA sequence: TGCAGTGCTAGATTCGGCAGTAGCAATCAGCCCCAGCATTTT.

V is TRBV2 and J is TRBJ1-5, with D tentatively TRBD1 (5 bases). Trimming took off 4 bases at V and 5 bases at J, with 12 bases between the two ends. Germline lookup yields CDR1 SNHLY and CDR2 FYNNEI. This CDR3 region has 14 residues. The CDR3 region is CASSVQGSHQPQHF. The CDR3 region has the DNA TGTGCCAGCAGTGTTCAGGGTTCCCATCAGCCCCAGCATTTT. Combining the CDR3 with reference TRBV2 and TRBJ1-5 gives the whole variable domain EPEVTQTPSHQVTQMGQEVILRCVPISNHLYFYWYRQILGQKVEFLVSFYNNEISEKSEIFDDQFSVERPDGSNFTLKIRSTKLEDSAMYFCASSVQGSHQPQHFGDGTRLSIL.

CDR3 protein: CSAILAGGLAYNEQFF. The CDR3 bases are TGCAGTGCCATACTAGCGGGGGGGCTCGCCTACAATGAGCAGTTCTTC. The V call is TRBV20-1, the J call TRBJ2-1, with TRBD2 identical over 13 bases. The CDR3 totals 16 residues. The V segment lost 6 bases and the J segment 2 bases; nucleotides outside the gene matches: 7. The germline gives CDR1 DFQATT, CDR2 SNEGSKA (reference sequence).

In its sample, this clonotype was seen many times. The chain joins TRBV6-5 to TRBJ2-7, with D possibly matching TRBD2 (5 bases). The CDR3 consists of 15 residues. Germline values: CDR1 MNHEY, CDR2 SVGAGI. The V end was cut by 0 bases, the J end by 1 base, with 10 bases between. CDR3 amino acids: CASSYSTPGSYEQYF. DNA for the CDR3: TGTGCCAGCAGTTACTCGACACCGGGGTCCTACGAGCAGTACTTC.

The chain uses TRBV11-2 and TRBJ1-4; D is unresolved. The CDR3 spans 16 residues. Germline V CDR1 and CDR2: SGHAT, FQNNGV. Trimming cost V 1 base and J 0 bases, with 9 bases left between them. The CDR3 nucleotides are TGTGCCAGCAGCTTAGCAGGCAGCGCAACTAATGAAAAACTGTTTTTT. This translates into CASSLAGSATNEKLFF.

This chain connects TRBV6-2 or TRBV6-3 to TRBJ2-4; no clear D gene. CDR3 length: 17 amino acids. The V gene's germline CDR1 is MNHEY and CDR2 SVGEGT. The V end lost 0 bases, the J end lost 6 bases, and 18 bases lay between the germline ends. DNA for the CDR3: TGTGCCAGCAGTTACTCGAGAACCTGGACCCGGAGAAACATTCAGTACTTC. This gives the protein CASSYSRTWTRRNIQYF.

The V and J genes are TRBV18 and TRBJ2-7, with 7 nucleotides matching TRBD1. Germline CDR1 and CDR2: KGHSH and LQKENI. V shed 6 bases, J shed 5 bases, and the junction held 10 bases outside the gene matches. This CDR3 spans 14 amino acids. CDR3 sequence (DNA): TGTGCCAGCTCCCCCCCGGGACAGTCGAACGAGCAGTACTTC. It yields the protein CASSPPGQSNEQYF.